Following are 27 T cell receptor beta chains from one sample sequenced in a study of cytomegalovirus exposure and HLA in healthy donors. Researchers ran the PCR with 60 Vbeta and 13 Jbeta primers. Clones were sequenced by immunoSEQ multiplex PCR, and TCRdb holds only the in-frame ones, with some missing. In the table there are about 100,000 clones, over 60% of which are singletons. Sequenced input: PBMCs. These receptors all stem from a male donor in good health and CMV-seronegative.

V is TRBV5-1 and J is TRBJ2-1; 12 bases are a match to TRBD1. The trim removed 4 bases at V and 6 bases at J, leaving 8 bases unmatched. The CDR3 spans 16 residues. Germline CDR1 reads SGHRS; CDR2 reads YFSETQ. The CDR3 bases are TGCGCCAGCAGCAAACCGGGACAGGGGGCAGGCAATGAGCAGTTCTTC. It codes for CASSKPGQGAGNEQFF.

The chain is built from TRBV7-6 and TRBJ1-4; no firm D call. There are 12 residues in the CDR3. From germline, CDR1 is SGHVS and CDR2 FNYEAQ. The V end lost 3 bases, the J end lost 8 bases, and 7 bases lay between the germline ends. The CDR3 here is CASSFDGEKLFF. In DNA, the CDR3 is TGTGCCAGCAGCTTTGACGGGGAAAAACTGTTTTTT.

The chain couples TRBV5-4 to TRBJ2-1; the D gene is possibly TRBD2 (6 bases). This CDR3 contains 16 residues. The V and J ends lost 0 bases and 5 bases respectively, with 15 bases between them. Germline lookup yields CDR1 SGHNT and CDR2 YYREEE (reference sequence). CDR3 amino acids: CASSLADSWEDNEQFF. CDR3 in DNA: TGTGCCAGCAGCTTGGCCGACAGCTGGGAGGACAATGAGCAGTTCTTC.

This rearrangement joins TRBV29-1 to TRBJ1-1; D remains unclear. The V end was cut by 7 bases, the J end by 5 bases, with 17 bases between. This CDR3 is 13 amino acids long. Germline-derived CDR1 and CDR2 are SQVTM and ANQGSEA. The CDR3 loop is CSASGGGSTEAFF. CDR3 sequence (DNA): TGCAGCGCGTCGGGTGGAGGGAGTACTGAAGCTTTCTTT.

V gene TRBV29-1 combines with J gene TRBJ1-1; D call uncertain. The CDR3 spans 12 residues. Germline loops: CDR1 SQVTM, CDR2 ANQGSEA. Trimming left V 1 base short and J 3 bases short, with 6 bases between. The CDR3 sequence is CSVEGRYTEAFF. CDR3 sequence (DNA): TGCAGCGTTGAAGGGAGGTACACTGAAGCTTTCTTT.

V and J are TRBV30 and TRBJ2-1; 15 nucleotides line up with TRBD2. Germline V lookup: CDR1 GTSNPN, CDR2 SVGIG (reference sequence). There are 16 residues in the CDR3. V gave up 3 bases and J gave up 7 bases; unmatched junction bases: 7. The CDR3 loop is CAWRAGTSGRWNEQFF. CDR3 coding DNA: TGTGCCTGGAGGGCCGGGACTAGCGGGAGGTGGAATGAGCAGTTCTTC.

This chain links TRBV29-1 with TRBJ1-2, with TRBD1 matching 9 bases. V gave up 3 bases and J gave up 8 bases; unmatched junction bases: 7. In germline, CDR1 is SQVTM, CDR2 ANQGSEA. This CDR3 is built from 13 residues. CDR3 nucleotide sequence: TGCAGCGTTGACCCGACAGGGGGAGGGGGCTACACCTTC. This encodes CSVDPTGGGGYTF.

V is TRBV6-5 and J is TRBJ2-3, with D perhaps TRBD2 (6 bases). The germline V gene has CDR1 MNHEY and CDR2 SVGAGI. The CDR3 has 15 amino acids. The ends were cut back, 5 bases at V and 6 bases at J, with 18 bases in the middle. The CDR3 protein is CASSPGTPKRDTQYF. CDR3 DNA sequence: TGTGCCAGCAGTCCCGGGACTCCCAAACGGGATACGCAGTATTTT.

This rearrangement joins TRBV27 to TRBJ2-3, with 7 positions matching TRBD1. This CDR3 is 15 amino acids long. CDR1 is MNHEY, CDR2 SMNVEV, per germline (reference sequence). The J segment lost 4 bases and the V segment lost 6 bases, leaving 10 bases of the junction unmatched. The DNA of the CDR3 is TGTGCCAGCAGCCCTAGGGGGCAGGGGTCAGATACGCAGTATTTT. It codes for CASSPRGQGSDTQYF.

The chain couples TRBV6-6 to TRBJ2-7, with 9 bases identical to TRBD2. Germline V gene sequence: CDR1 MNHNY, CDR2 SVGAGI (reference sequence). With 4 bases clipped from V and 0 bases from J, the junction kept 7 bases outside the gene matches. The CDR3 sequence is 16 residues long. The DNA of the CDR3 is TGTGCCAGCAGTTCCCTACCTAGCGGGAACTCCTACGAGCAGTACTTC. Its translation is CASSSLPSGNSYEQYF.

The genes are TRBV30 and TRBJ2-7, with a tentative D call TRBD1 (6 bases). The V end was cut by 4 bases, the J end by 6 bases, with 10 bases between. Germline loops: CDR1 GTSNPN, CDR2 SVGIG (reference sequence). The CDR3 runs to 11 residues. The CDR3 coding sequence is TGTGCCTGGAACAGGGATAGCGAGCAGTACTTC. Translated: CAWNRDSEQYF.

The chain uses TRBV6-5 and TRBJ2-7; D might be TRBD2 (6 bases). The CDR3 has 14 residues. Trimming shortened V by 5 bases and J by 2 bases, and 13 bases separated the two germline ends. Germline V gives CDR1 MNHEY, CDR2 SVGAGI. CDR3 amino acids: CASSTTGSPYEQYF. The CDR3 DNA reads TGTGCCAGCAGTACAACCGGGAGTCCCTACGAGCAGTACTTC.

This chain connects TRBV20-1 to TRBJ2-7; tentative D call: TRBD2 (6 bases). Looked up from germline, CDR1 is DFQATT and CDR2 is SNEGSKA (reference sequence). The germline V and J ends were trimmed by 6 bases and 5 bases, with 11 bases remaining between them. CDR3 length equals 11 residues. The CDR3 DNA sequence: TGCAGTGCGGGAGGCATGGACGAGCAGTACTTC. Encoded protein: CSAGGMDEQYF.

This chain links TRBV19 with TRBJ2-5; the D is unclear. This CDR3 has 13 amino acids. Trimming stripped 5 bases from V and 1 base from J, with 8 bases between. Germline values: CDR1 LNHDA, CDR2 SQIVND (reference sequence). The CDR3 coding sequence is TGTGCCAGTAGTCCCCCCGGCCAAGAGACCCAGTACTTC. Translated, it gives CASSPPGQETQYF.

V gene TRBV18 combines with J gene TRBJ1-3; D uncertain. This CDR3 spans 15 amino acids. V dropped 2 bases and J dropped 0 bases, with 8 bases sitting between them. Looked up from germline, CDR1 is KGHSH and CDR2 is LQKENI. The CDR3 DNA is TGTGCCAGCTCACCAGTGGCAGACTCTGGAAACACCATATATTTT. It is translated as CASSPVADSGNTIYF.

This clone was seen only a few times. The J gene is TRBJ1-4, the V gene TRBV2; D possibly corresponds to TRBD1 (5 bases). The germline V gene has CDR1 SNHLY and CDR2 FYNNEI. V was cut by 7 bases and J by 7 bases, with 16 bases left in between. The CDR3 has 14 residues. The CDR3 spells CASTRGRDLEKLFF. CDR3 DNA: TGTGCCAGCACCCGGGGGAGGGACCTTGAAAAACTGTTTTTT.

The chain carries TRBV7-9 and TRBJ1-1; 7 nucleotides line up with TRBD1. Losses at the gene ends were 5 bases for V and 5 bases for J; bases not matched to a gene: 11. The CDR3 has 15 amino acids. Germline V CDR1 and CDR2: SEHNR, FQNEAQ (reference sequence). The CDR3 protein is CASSRDSGLFTEAFF. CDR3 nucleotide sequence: TGTGCCAGCAGCCGGGACAGCGGCTTGTTTACTGAAGCTTTCTTT.

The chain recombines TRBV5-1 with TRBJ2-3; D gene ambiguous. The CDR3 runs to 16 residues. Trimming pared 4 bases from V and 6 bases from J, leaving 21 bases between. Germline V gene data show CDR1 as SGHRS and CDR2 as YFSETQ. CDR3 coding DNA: TGCGCCAGCAGCCTAATCCCCCCAACGTCAGGCGATACGCAGTATTTT. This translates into CASSLIPPTSGDTQYF.

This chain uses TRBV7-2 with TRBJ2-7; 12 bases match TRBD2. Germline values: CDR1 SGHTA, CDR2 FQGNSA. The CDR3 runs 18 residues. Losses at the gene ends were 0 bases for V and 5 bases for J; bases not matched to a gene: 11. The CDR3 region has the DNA TGTGCCAGCAGCTTAGCGTGGTCTAGCGGGAGGGCTCTGAACGAGCAGTACGTC. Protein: CASSLAWSSGRALNEQYV.

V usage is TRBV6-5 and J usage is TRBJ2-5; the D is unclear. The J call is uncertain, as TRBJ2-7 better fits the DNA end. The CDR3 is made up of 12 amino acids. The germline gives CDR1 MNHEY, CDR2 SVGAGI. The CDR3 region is CASSSNLNEQYF. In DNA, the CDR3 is TGTGCCAGCAGCTCCAACTTAAACGAGCAGTACTTC.

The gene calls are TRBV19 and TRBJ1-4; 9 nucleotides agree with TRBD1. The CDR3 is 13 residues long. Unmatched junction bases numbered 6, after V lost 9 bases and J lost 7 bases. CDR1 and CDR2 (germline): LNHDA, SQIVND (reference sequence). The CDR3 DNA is TGTGCCAGCAGAGGGACAGGGTCTGAAAAACTGTTTTTT. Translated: CASRGTGSEKLFF.

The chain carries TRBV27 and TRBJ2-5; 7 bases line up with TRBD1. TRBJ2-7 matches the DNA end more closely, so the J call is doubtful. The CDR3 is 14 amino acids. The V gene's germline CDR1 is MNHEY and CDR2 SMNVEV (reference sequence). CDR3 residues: CASSSRTGPNEQYF. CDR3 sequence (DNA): TGTGCCAGCAGTTCTCGGACAGGACCCAACGAGCAGTACTTC.

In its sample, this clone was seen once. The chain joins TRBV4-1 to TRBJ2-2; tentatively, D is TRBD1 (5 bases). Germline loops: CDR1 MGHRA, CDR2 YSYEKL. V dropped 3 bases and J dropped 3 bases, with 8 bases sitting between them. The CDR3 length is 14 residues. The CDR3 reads CASSHRRDTGELFF. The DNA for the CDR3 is TGCGCCAGCAGCCATCGCAGGGACACCGGGGAGCTGTTTTTT.

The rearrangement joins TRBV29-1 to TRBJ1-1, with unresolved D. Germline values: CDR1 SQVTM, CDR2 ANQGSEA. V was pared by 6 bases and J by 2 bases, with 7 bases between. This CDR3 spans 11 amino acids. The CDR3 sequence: CSVYRNTEAFF. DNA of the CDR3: TGCAGCGTGTACAGAAACACTGAAGCTTTCTTT.

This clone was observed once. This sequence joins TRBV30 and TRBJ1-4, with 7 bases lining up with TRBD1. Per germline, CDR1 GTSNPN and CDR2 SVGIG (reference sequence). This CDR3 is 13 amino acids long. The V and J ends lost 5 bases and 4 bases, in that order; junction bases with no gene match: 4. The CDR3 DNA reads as TGTGCCTGGCAGGGACAGTATAATGAAAAACTGTTTTTT. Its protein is CAWQGQYNEKLFF.

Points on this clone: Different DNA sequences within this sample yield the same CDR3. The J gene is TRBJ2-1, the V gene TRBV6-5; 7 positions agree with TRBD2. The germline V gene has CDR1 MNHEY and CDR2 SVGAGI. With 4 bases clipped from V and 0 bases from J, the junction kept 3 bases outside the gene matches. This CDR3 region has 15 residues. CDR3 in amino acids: CASSLAGSSYNEQFF. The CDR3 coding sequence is TGTGCCAGCAGTTTAGCGGGCAGCTCCTACAATGAGCAGTTCTTC.

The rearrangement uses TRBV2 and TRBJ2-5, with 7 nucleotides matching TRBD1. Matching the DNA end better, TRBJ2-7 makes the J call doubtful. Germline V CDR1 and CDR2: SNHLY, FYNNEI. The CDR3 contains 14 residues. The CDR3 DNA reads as TGTGCCAGCCTACGGACAGGTCTCTCCTACGAGCAGTACTTC. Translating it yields CASLRTGLSYEQYF.